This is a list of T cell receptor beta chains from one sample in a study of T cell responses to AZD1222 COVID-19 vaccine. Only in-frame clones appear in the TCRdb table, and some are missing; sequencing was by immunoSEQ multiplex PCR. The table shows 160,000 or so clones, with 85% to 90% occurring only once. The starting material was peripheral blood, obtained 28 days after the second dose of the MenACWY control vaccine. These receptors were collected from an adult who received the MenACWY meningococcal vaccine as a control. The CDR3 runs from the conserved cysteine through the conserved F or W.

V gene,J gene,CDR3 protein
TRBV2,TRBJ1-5,CASSETTENQPQHF
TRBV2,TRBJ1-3,CASSRGGENTIYF
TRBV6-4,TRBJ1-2,CASRAAGGYTF
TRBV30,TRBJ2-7,CAWSNWDRTYEQYF
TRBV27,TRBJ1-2,CASKEGRGVGYGYTF
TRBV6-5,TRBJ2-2,CASTTGGTGIGELFF
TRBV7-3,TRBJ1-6,CASRTTGGLPNSPLHF
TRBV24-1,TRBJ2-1,CATSDFSRGSNEQFF
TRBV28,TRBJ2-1,CASSLGTPVKDEQFF
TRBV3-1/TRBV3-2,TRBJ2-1,CASSQDSSYPNEQFF
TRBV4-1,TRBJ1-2,CASSQDSRQTF
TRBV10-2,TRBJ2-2,CASSKGGTGELFF
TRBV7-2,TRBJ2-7,CASSLQAGGSGSYEQYF
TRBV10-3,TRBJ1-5,CAIRGAPERPQHF
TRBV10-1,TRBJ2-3,CASSDSGPTDTQYF
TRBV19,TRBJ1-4,CASSSNRQGATNEKLFF
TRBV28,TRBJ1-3,CASSLWSGGAGNTIYF
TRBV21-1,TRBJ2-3,CASSKEGTRSFGPDTQYF
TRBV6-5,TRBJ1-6,CASSYSRGIESPLHF
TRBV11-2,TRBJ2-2,CASSRGDSMNTGELFF
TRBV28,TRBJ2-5,CASSSRQGYWETQYF
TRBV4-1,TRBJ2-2,CASSPPTGPSTGELFF
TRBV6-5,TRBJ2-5,CASTYSRAGQETQYF
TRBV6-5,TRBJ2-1,CASSLTGGPYNEQFF
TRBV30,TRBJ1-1,CAWEGAGANTEAFF
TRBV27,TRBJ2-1,CASSLWTSGRNEQFF
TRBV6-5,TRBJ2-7,CASSYHGQNVYEQYF
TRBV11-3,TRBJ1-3,CASSGGVGASGNTIYF
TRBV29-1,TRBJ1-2,CSVEEVSLGLLYGLTF
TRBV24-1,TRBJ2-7,CATSDPLQPYEQYF
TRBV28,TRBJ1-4,CASSFGGANEKLFF
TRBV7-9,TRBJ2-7,CASSRQEGSYEQYF
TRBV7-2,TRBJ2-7,CASSWDPGEPQYF
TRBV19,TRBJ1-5,CASSIARGGDYQPQHF
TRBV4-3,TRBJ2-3,CASSLRTGADTQYF
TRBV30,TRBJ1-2,CACLGDGYTF
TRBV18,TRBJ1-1,CASSLETFSNTEAFF
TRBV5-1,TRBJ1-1,CASSVFGLEGGEAFF
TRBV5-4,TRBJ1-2,CASSQLQDRHHGYTF
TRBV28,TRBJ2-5,CASDALGVQETQYF
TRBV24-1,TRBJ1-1,CALLWGAGEAFF
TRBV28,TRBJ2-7,CAIQGRAYEQYF
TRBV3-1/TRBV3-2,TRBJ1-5,CASSRQGVGPQHF
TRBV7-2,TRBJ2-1,CASSLVGGAGNEQFF
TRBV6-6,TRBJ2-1,CASRPDRGSYNEQFF
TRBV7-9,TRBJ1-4,CASSFTGGEKLFF
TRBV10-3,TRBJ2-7,CAISERAGSSSYEQYF
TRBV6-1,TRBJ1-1,CASSEVRIGGLLEAFF
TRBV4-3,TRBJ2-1,CASSPGLAGGNSYNEQFF
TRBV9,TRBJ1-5,CASSGPGAFGQPQHF
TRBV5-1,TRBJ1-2,CASSLQGPYGYTF
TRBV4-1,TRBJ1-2,CASSQEAIGQALGYTF
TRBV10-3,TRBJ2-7,CAISDPAKGVEQYF
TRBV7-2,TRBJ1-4,CASRRRNSWEKLFF